The clone carrying this T cell receptor (beta chain) was counted between two and nine times. Individuals drawn from around 24 US areas were about 18 to 100 years old. Per the study methods: By means of reference gene primer amplification, nucleated cell counts were estimated. Produced via immunoSEQ multiplex PCR; TCRdb's table is partial and in-frame only. That table furnishes V, J and clone size, whereas the DNA furnished D and trimming. Here the sample spans some 210,000 clones, 70% to 90% being singletons. The record originates from a study of blood T cell repertoires in COVID-19. This receptor was taken from a man aged 30-40 years with acute COVID-19. The material sequenced was PBMCs or T cells enriched from blood (not recorded which).

This CDR3 is CASSNLTGPLSNSPLHF. CDR3 coding DNA: TGTGCCAGCAGCAACCTGACAGGGCCGCTTAGTAATTCACCCCTCCACTTT. V and J are TRBV21-1 and TRBJ1-6; the DNA was not compared with TRBD1, the D call given in the table. TRBV21-1 is flagged as a pseudogene. This CDR3 comprises 17 residues.